This TCR beta chain stems from a study of shared clonotypes between healthy human individuals. Study in general: CD4 naive cells filled three plates per donor, CD4 memory three, CD8 naive two and CD8 memory one.

With respect to this clone: Other nucleotide sequences in the sample specify the same CDR3.

In germline, CDR1 is MNHNS, CDR2 SASEGT. V dropped 4 bases and J dropped 4 bases, with 5 bases sitting between them. This CDR3 spans 11 amino acids. Study processing details: ImmunoSEQ supplied junction-only sequences lacking quality scores, so filtering was different. Here immunoSEQ multiplex PCR was the method, and the copy in TCRdb shows in-frame clones only, minus some. Clone size and the V and J calls come from that table; the DNA yielded D and trimming. The sample lists some 1,900,000 clones, just under 95% seen once, with more than 0.9% in the top ten. CD45RO negativity and positive selection for CCR7 defined naive CD8 cells, a population that excluded terminally differentiated effector memory CD45RA+ cells.

The J gene is TRBJ2-7, the V gene TRBV6-1; D unresolved. Sequencing was done on a sample of naive CD8+ T cells sorted from blood. This receptor was obtained from a man younger than 35 in good health. In DNA, the CDR3 is TGTGCCAGCAGTGCCCCGTACGAGCAGTACTTC. Protein product: CASSAPYEQYF.